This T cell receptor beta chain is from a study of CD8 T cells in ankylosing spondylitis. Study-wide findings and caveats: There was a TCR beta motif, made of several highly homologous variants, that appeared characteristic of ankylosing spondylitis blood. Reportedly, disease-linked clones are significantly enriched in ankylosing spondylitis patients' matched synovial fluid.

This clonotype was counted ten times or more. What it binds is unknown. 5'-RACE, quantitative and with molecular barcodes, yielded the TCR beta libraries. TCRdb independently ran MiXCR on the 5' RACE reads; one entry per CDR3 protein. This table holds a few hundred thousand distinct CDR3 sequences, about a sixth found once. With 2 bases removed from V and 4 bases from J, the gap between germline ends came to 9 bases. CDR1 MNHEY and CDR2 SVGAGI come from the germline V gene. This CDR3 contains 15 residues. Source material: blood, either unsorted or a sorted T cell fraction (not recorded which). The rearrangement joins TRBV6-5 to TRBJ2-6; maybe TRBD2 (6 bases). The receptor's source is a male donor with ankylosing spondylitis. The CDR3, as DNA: TGTGCCAGCAGTTACGGAGGGAACGGGGCCAACGTCCTGACTTTC. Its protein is CASSYGGNGANVLTF.